This T cell receptor (beta chain) derives from a study of beta chain features in type 1 diabetes. Study as a whole: Sorted cells numbering around 100,000,000 were examined across all samples.

Points from the study as a whole: All four CD4+ subsets from Type 1 diabetes patients carried moderately but significantly shorter TCRB CDR3s. In cDNA sequencing, cells with high TCR expression could be over-represented. Relative to healthy donors, patients appeared to have naive, central memory and Treg TCRB repertoires that were more similar.

In its sample, this clone was seen a few times. Its antigen is currently unknown. Other DNA sequences in this sample translate to the same CDR3. V dropped 0 bases and J dropped 3 bases, with 0 bases sitting between them. The CDR3 length is 11 residues. CDR1 and CDR2 (germline): DFQATT, SNEGSKA (reference sequence). Sequencing targeted expressed TCRB transcripts, as all isolated RNA had been reverse transcribed. Clones were read by immunoSEQ multiplex PCR, and TCRdb kept only the in-frame ones, dropping some. The sample shows a few hundred thousand clones, 16% of them seen only once. This TCR came from a man aged 30-40 years with type 1 diabetes. The sequenced sample was naive CD4+ T cells from blood. The chain is built from TRBV20-1 and TRBJ2-1; D unclear. In DNA, the CDR3 is TGCAGTGCTAGAGACTACAATGAGCAGTTCTTC. Translation gives CSARDYNEQFF.